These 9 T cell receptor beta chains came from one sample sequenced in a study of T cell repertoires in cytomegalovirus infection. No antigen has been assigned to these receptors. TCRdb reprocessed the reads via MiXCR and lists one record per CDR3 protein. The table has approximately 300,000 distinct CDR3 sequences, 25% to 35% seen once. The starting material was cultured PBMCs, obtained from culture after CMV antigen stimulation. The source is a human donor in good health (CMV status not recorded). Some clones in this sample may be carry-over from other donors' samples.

The CDR3 is CASSLSSGGPTDTQYF. The CDR3, as DNA: TGTGCCAGCAGCTTATCTTCGGGGGGGCCCACAGATACGCAGTATTTT. The rearrangement uses TRBV7-6 and TRBJ2-3, with 8 bases matching TRBD2. Trimming removed 2 bases from V and 2 bases from J; junction bases left unmatched: 6. CDR1 and CDR2 from the germline V gene are SGHVS and FNYEAQ. CDR3 length equals 16 residues.

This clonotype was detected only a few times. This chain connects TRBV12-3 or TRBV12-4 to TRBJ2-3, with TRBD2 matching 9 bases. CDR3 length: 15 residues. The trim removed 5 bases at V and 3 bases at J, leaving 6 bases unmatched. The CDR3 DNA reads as TGTGCCAGCAGTCGTGCGGGGGGGCGGACAGATACGCAGTATTTT. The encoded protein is CASSRAGGRTDTQYF.

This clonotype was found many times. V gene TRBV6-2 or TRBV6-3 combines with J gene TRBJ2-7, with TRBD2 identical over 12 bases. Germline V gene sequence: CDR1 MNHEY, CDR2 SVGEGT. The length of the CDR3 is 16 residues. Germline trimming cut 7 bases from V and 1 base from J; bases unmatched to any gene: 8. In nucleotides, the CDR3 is TGTGCCAGCACCCCGCTAGCGGGAGGGACTTCCTACGAGCAGTACTTC. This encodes CASTPLAGGTSYEQYF.

CDR3 sequence: CASSRPTLYNEQFF. Written as DNA, the CDR3 is TGTGCCAGCAGCCGACCTACTCTCTACAATGAGCAGTTCTTC. This chain links TRBV7-1 with TRBJ2-1; no firm D call. TRBV7-1 is recorded as an ORF, its role being uncertain. The CDR3 covers 14 residues. V lost 5 bases and J lost 3, with 11 bases in between.

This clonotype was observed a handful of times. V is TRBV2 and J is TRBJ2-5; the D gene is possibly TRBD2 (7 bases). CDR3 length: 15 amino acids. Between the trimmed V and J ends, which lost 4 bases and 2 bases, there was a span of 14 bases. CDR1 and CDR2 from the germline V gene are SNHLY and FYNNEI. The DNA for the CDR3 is TGTGCCAGCAGTGCTTACGGGGGGCGACAAGAGACCCAGTACTTC. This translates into CASSAYGGRQETQYF.

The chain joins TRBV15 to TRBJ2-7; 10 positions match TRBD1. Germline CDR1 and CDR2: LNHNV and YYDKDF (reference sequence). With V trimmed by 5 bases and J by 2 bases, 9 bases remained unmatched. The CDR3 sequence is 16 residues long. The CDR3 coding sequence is TGTGCCACCAGCCGCCCTAGGGACAGGGGAGCCTACGAGCAGTACTTC. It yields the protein CATSRPRDRGAYEQYF.

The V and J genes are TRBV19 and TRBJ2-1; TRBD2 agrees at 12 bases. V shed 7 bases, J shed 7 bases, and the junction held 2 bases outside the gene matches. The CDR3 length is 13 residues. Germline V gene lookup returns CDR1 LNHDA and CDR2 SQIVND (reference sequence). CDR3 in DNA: TGTGCCAGTAACGGACTAGCGGGGAATGAGCAGTTCTTC. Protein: CASNGLAGNEQFF.

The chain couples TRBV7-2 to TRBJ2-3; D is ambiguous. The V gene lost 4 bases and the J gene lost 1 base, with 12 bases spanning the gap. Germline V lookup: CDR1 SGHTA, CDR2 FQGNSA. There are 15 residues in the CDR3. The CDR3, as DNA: TGTGCCAGCAGCTCACATAGGCCGGGCACAGATACGCAGTATTTT. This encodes CASSSHRPGTDTQYF.

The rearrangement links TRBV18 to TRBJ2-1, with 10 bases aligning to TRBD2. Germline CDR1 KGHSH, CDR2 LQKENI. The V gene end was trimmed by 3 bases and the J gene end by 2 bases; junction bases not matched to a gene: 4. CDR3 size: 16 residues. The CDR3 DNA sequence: TGTGCCAGCTCACCTGCTAGCGGGGGTGCCTACAATGAGCAGTTCTTC. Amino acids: CASSPASGGAYNEQFF.